This T cell receptor (beta chain) is from a study of cytomegalovirus exposure and HLA in healthy donors. The wider study: Genetic ancestry analysis placed more than 80% of the 410 or so donors that were genotyped in the Caucasian-associated cluster.

The V gene lost 2 bases and the J gene lost 4 bases, with 14 bases spanning the gap. CDR1 is MNHNS, CDR2 SASEGT, per germline. The CDR3 length is 15 residues. Primers for the PCR totalled 60 Vbeta and 13 Jbeta. Assay used: immunoSEQ multiplex PCR; TCRdb lists only in-frame clones, some missing. This table has 180,000 or so clones, roughly 77% appearing once. Study-wide results and caveats: Reports described diagnosis of cytomegalovirus status by the classifier as highly specific and sensitive.

This clone was recorded only once. What it binds is not known. The sequencing input was PBMCs. The rearrangement links TRBV6-1 to TRBJ1-2; no clear D. This receptor was taken from a woman aged 40 to 50 in good health and CMV-seropositive. The CDR3 reads CASSESTDKFYGYTF. The CDR3 region has the DNA TGTGCCAGCAGTGAATCCACCGACAAGTTCTATGGCTACACCTTC.